The subject of this entry is one T cell receptor beta chain. In the same sample, other DNA sequences code for this CDR3. In the original workflow: The authors estimated nucleated cell counts from reference gene primer amplification. Data came from immunoSEQ multiplex PCR; TCRdb stores just in-frame clones and leaves some out. Clone size and the V and J calls come from that table; the DNA yielded D and trimming. Of roughly 250,000 clones listed, about 89% were seen once; the top ten hold under 0.95%. The CDR3 extends over 14 amino acids. Trimming took 0 bases from V and 7 from J, leaving 10 bases between them. Germline V gene sequence: CDR1 SGDLS, CDR2 YYNGEE. This record belongs to a study of blood T cell repertoires in COVID-19. As for the study in general: Samples representing acute and convalescent COVID-19 were sourced from the United States, Italy and Spain. PBMCs, B-cell-depleted T cells, or T cells provided the cDNA or gDNA that made up the material.

V gene TRBV9 combines with J gene TRBJ1-4; possibly TRBD1 for D (5 bases). The source is a man between 25 and 39 years old with acute or convalescent COVID-19. Sequencing was done on a sample of peripheral blood. The CDR3 is CASSVGQGGEKLFF. The CDR3, as DNA: TGTGCCAGCAGCGTAGGCCAGGGAGGTGAAAAACTGTTTTTT.